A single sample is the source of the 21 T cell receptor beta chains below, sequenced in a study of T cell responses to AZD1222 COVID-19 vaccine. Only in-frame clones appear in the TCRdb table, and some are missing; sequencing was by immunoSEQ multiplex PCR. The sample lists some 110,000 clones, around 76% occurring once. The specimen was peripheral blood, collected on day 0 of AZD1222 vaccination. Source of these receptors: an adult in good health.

CDR3 sequence reads: CASSRILAVQETQYF. CDR3 DNA: TGTGCCAGCAGTCGCATACTAGCGGTCCAAGAGACCCAGTACTTC. The chain has TRBV6-5 and TRBJ2-5, with TRBD2 matching 8 bases. The germline V gene has CDR1 MNHEY and CDR2 SVGAGI. Germline trimming cut 5 bases from V and 1 base from J; bases unmatched to any gene: 6. The CDR3 totals 15 residues.

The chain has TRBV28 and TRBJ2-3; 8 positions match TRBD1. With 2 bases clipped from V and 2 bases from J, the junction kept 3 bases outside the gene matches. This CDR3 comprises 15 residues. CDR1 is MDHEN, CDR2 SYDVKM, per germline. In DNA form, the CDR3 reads TGTGCCAGCAGTTTACGACAGGGGATCACAGATACGCAGTATTTT. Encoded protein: CASSLRQGITDTQYF.

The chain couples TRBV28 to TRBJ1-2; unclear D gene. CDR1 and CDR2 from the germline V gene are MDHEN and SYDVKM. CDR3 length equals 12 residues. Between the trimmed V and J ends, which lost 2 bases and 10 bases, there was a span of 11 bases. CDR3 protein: CASSLSRPTYTF. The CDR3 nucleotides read TGTGCCAGCAGTTTAAGCAGGCCGACCTACACCTTC.

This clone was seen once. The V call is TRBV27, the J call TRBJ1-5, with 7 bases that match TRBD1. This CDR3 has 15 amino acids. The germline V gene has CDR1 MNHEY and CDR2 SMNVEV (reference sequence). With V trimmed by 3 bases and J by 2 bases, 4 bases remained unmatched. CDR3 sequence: CASSLEGARNQPQHF. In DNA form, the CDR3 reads TGTGCCAGCAGTTTGGAGGGGGCGCGCAATCAGCCCCAGCATTTT.

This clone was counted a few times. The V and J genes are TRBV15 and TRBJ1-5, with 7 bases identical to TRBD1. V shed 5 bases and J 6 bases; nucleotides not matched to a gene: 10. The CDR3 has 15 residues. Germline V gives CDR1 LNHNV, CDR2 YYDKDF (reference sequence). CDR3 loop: CATSEYRGLPQPQHF. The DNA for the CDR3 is TGTGCCACCAGCGAATACAGGGGACTCCCTCAGCCCCAGCATTTT.

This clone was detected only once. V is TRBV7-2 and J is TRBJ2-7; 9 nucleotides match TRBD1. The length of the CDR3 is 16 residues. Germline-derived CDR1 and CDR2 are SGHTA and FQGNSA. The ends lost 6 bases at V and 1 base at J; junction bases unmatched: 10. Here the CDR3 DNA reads TGTGCCAGCAGTCCGGACAGGGGAACCGTTTCCTACGAGCAGTACTTC. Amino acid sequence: CASSPDRGTVSYEQYF.

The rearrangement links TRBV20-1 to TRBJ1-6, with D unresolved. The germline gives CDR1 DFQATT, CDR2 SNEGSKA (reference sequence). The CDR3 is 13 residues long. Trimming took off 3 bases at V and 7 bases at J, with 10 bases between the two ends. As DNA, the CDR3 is TGCAGTGCTAGTGACGCCGGGAATTCACCCCTCCACTTT. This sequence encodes CSASDAGNSPLHF.

The CDR3 loop reads CASTRTGNNEQFF. DNA of the CDR3: TGTGCCAGCACGAGGACAGGAAACAATGAGCAGTTCTTC. The chain employs TRBV12-3 or TRBV12-4 and TRBJ2-1, with 7 bases lining up with TRBD1. The V and J ends lost 7 bases and 5 bases, in that order; junction bases with no gene match: 5. The CDR3 totals 13 residues.

The CDR3 nucleotides are TGTGCCAGCAGCAGGGGACAGGGCGGGAATCAGCCCCAGCATTTT. Amino acid sequence: CASSRGQGGNQPQHF. The rearrangement links TRBV7-9 to TRBJ1-5, with 9 bases fitting TRBD1. Looked up from germline, CDR1 is SEHNR and CDR2 is FQNEAQ (reference sequence). The CDR3 has 15 residues. V was clipped by 5 bases and J by 4 bases; unmatched bases: 6.

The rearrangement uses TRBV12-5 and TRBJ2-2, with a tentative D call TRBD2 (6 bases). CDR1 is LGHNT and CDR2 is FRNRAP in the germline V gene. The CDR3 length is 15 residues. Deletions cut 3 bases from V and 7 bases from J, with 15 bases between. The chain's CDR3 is CASGLYIGEVGELFF. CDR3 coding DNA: TGTGCTAGTGGTTTATATATAGGGGAGGTCGGGGAGCTGTTTTTT.

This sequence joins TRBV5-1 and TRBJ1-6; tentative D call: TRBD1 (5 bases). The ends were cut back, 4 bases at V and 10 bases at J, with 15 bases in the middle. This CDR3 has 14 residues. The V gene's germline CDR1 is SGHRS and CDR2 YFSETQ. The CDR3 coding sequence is TGCGCCAGCAGCGAGGCGGGACTTAGGTCACCCCTCCACTTT. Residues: CASSEAGLRSPLHF.

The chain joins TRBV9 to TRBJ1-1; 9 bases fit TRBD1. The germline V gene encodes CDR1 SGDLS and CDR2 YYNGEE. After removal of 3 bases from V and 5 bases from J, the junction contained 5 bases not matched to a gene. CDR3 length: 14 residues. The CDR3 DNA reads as TGTGCCAGCAGCGCACAGGGGGCGCGAACTGAAGCTTTCTTT. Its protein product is CASSAQGARTEAFF.

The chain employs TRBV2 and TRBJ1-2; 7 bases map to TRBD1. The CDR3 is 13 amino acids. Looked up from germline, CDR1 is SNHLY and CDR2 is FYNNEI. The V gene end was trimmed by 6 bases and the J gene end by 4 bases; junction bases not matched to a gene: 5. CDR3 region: CASRPGQSYGYTF. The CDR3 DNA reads TGTGCCAGCAGGCCGGGACAGAGCTATGGCTACACCTTC.

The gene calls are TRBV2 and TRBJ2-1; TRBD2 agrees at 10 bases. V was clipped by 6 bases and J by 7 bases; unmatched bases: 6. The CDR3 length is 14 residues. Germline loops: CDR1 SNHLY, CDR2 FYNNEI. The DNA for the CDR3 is TGTGCCAGCAGCGATGGACTAGCGGCGAATGAGCAGTTCTTC. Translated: CASSDGLAANEQFF.

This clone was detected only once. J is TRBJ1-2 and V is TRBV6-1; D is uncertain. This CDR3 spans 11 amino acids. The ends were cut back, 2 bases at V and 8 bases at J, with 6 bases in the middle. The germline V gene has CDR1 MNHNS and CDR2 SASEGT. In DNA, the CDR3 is TGTGCCAGCAGTGAAACGTGGGGCTACACCTTC. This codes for CASSETWGYTF.

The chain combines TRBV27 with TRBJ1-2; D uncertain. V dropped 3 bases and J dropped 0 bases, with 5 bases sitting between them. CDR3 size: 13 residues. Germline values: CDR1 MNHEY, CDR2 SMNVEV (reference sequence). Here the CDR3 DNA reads TGTGCCAGCAGTTTCGCAGCTAACTATGGCTACACCTTC. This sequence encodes CASSFAANYGYTF.

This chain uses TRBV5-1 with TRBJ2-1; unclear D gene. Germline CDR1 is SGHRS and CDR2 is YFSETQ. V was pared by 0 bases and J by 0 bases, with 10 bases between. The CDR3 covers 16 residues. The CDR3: CASSLDRSASYNEQFF. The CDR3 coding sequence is TGCGCCAGCAGCTTGGATCGCAGCGCCTCCTACAATGAGCAGTTCTTC.

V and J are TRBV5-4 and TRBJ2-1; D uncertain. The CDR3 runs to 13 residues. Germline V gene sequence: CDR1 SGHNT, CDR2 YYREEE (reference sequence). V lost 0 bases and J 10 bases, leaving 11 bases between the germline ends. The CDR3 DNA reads TGTGCCAGCAGCTTGGAGGGCCTGGGCGAGCAGTTCTTC. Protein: CASSLEGLGEQFF.

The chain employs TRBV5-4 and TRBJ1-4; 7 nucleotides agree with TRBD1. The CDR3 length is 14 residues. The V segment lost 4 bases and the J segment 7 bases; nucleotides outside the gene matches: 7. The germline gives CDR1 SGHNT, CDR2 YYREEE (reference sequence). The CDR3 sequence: CASSPDRAGEKLFF. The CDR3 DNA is TGTGCCAGCAGCCCAGACAGGGCAGGTGAAAAACTGTTTTTT.

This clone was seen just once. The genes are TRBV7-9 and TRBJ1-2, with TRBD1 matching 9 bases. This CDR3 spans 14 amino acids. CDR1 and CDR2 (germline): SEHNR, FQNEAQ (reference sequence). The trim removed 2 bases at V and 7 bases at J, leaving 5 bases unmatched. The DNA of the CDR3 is TGTGCCAGCAGCTTAACGACAGGGGGAATTGGCTACACCTTC. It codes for CASSLTTGGIGYTF.

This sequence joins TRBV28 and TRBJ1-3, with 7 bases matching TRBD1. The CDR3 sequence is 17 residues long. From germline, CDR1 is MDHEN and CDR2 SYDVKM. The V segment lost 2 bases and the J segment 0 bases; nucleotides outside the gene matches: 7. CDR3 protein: CASSLLLTGSSGNTIYF. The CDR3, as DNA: TGTGCCAGCAGTTTACTCTTGACAGGGAGCTCTGGAAACACCATATATTTT. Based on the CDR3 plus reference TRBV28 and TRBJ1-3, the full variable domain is DVKVTQSSRYLVKRTGEKVFLECVQDMDHENMFWYRQDPGLGLRLIYFSYDVKMKEKGDIPEGYSVSREKKERFSLILESASTNQTSMYLCASSLLLTGSSGNTIYFGEGSWLTVV.